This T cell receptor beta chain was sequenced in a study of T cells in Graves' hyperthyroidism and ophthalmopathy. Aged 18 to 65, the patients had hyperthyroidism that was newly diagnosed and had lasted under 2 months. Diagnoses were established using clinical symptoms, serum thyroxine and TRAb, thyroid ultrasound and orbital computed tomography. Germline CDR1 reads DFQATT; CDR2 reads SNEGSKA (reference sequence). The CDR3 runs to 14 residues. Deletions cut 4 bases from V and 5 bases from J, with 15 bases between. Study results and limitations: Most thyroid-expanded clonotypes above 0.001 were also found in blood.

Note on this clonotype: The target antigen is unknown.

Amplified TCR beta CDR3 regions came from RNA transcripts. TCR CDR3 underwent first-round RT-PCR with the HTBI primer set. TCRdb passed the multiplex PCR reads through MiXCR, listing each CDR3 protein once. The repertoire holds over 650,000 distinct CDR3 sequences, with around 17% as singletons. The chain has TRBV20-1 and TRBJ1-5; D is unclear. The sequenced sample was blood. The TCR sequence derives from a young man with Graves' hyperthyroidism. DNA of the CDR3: TGCAGTGCTACCTCACTTACAAGGGATCAGCCCCAGCATTTT. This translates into CSATSLTRDQPQHF.